This TCR beta chain was observed in a study of CD8+CD57+ T cells in acquired aplastic anemia. This clonotype was picked up a small number of times. Its antigen is not known. Study-level findings and limits: Sharing between patients and controls was observed for twenty-nine CD8+ CDR3 sequences.

The CDR3 spans 15 residues. Germline V lookup: CDR1 SGHRS, CDR2 YFSETQ. Trimming pared 3 bases from V and 0 bases from J, leaving 11 bases between. By flow cytometry, patients selected for sequencing had shown an expansion of CD8+CD57+ cells. The cohort consisted entirely of patients having severe acquired aplastic anemia. There was no therapy given to any patient before the blood sampling took place. Both TCR beta VDJ combination and CDR3 sequence profiling were carried out. Genomic DNA was the template for this profiling. Using its own MiXCR run on the reads, TCRdb lists one record per CDR3 protein. The sample carries about 470,000 distinct CDR3 sequences, approximately 32% recorded once.

The chain links TRBV5-1 to TRBJ2-3; D tentatively reads TRBD1 or TRBD2 (5 bases each). The sample comprised sorted CD4+, CD8+, or CD8+CD57+ T cells (not recorded which) from PBMCs. The sequence came from a human donor with aplastic anemia. The CDR3 DNA reads as TGCGCCAGCAGCTACTCCGGGACGAGCACAGATACGCAGTATTTT. It translates to CASSYSGTSTDTQYF.